This T cell receptor (beta chain) came from a study of blood T cell repertoires in COVID-19. Across the whole study: COVID-19 samples collected from the United States, Italy and Spain covered acute and convalescent phases. Nucleic acid was either cDNA or gDNA, and it came from T cells, B-cell-depleted T cells, or PBMCs.

The authors' processing: Estimation of nucleated cell counts was performed using reference gene primer amplification. Clones were read by immunoSEQ multiplex PCR, and TCRdb kept only the in-frame ones, dropping some. V, J and clone size derive from that table, while D and trimming were established from the DNA sequence. Counted here are about 130,000 clones, about four fifths occurring once; the ten biggest clones make up 37%. This CDR3 is built from 15 residues. V lost 4 bases, J lost 2 bases, and 15 bases lay in between. CDR1 SGHNT and CDR2 YYREEE come from the germline V gene (reference sequence). This clone appeared a single time.

The sample consisted of peripheral blood. This clonotype was sampled from a man in his forties with active or convalescent COVID-19. The chain links TRBV5-4 to TRBJ1-2; possibly TRBD1 for D (5 bases). CDR3 nucleotides: TGTGCCAGCAGCCCCCTAACGGCAGGGAACTATGGCTACACCTTC. It translates to CASSPLTAGNYGYTF.